The sequence of this T cell receptor (beta chain) was determined in a study of blood T cells in healthy people across ages. Notes on the study in general: The recorded TCR beta diversity per million T cells decreased in a roughly linear manner with age. Total diversity from one million sequenced T cells was likely underestimated.

Turning to this clonotype: Its specificity is not known.

With a J-beta primer mix and a sample-barcoded 5' primer, a second PCR ran roughly 7 to 11 cycles. From the 5' RACE reads, TCRdb called clonotypes with MiXCR, one entry per CDR3 protein. The sample includes 750,000 or so distinct CDR3 sequences, around 25% seen only once; the top ten take more than 7.5%. Trimming removed 2 bases from V and 5 bases from J; junction bases left unmatched: 6. Germline CDR1 reads SGHTA; CDR2 reads FQGTGA. The CDR3 extends over 15 amino acids. This same sample was also taken into another study, of T cells of mothers and their children. From that paper: The people who donated were a few healthy Caucasian mothers and their six children. Every mother supplied over 8 million TCR beta CDR3 reads and every child several million.

Material for sequencing was blood. V is TRBV7-3 and J is TRBJ2-3; 8 bases line up with TRBD1. The receptor comes from a boy aged 5-17 years in good health. In DNA form, the CDR3 reads TGTGCCAGCAGCTTACTTGGACAGGGCGGAGATACGCAGTATTTT. As protein: CASSLLGQGGDTQYF.